Listed here is a single TCR beta chain. Its matching antigen is unknown. The data derive from a study of T cells expressing NK-cell markers. Background on the study: Sorted CD3+CD56+NKG2C+, CD3+CD56+NKG2C- and CD3+CD56-NKG2C+ T-cell subsets were beta-chain profiled.

The CDR3 extends over 15 amino acids. The germline CDR1 and CDR2 sequences are SGHTA and FQGNSA. Study-wide results and caveats: The CD3+CD56-NKG2C+ fraction of a handful of donors was also led by these clonotypes.

A 5'RACE template switching approach incorporating UMIs was used to make TCR beta cDNA. TCRdb reprocessed the 5' RACE reads and reports one entry per CDR3 protein, with no DNA. This sample contains 200,000 to 300,000 distinct CDR3 sequences. The sequenced sample was blood T cells: a sorted CD56 or NKG2C T cell subset, CD4+ or CD8+ T cells, or bulk PBMC T cells (not recorded which). This TCR was sampled from a man aged 18 to 30 in good health. The chain combines TRBV7-2 with TRBJ1-2; TCRdb picks TRBD1, but there is no DNA to check that call. The CDR3 reads CASSSWGGANYGYTF.